This TCR beta chain was recovered during a study of glioma-infiltrating T cells. On the study more broadly: Glioblastomas were WHO grade IV, sampled at first diagnosis; low-grade were grade II.

Amplification of TCR alpha and beta CDR3 regions from RNA used iRepertoire nested multiplex PCR. TCRdb passed the multiplex PCR reads through MiXCR, listing each CDR3 protein once. The table records 400,000 or so distinct CDR3 sequences, 41% of them present only once. This clonotype was detected a few times. Its antigen is unknown. Study-level results: Non-neoplastic patients had below-expected tissue-blood divergence, while all gliomas exceeded expectation. Very few CDR3 sequences were shared between tissue and blood. Patients with low tissue-blood divergence carried a signature set of shared blood CDR3 motifs.

The clonotype was recovered from a human donor with low-grade glioma or glioblastoma, undergoing nonglioma brain surgery, or in good health (not recorded which). The specimen was glioma tissue, nonneoplastic brain tissue, or PBMCs (not recorded which).

CDR3 nucleotides: TGTGCCAGCGGAGTTAGCTCCTACAATGAGCAGTTCTTC. This gives the protein CASGVSSYNEQFF. The V call is TRBV7-3, the J call TRBJ2-1; D is unresolved. Germline CDR1 SGHTA, CDR2 FQGTGA. The CDR3 contains 13 residues. The ends were cut back, 8 bases at V and 0 bases at J, with 8 bases in the middle.